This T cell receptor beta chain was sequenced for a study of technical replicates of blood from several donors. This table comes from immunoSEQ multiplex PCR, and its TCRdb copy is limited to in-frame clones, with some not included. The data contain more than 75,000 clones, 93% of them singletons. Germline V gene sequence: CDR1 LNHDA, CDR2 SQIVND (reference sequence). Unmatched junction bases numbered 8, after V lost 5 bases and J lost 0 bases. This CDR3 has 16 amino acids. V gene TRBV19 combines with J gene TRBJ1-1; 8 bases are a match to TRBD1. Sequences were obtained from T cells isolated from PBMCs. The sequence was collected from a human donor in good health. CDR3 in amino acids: CASSPRQGTMNTEAFF. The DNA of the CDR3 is TGTGCCAGTAGTCCAAGACAGGGGACCATGAACACTGAAGCTTTCTTT.